This T cell receptor (beta chain) was identified during a study of T cell responses to AZD1222 COVID-19 vaccine. Samples with a second dose at about 4 or about 12 weeks were pooled together. Assay: immunoSEQ multiplex PCR; the TCRdb copy retains only in-frame clones and omits some. The sample carries over 110,000 clones, about 91% recorded once. General study points: Recipients of two AZD1222 doses showed rising Spike-specific TCR breadth and depth. A mostly white British donor set with more females was recruited, and clonal diversity was possibly underestimated.

Germline CDR1 SEHNR, CDR2 FQNEAQ (reference sequence). V trimming: 6 bases; J trimming: 0 bases; junction bases outside the gene matches: 8. This CDR3 region has 18 residues. As concerns this clone: Its antigen is undetermined.

The clonotype comes from an adult who received the AZD1222 COVID-19 vaccine. The chain recombines TRBV7-9 with TRBJ2-2, with 12 bases that match TRBD2. The sample in question was peripheral blood, obtained 28 days after the second AZD1222 dose. The CDR3 DNA follows: TGTGCCAGCAGTTTCCCGACTAGCGGGAGCCCGAACACCGGGGAGCTGTTTTTT. Its translation: CASSFPTSGSPNTGELFF. The whole variable domain, remainder taken from reference TRBV7-9 and TRBJ2-2, is DTGVSQNPRHKITKRGQNVTFRCDPISEHNRLYWYRQTLGQGPEFLTYFQNEAQLEKSRLLSDRFSAERPKGSFSTLEIQRTEQGDSAMYLCASSFPTSGSPNTGELFFGEGSRLTVL.